The entry below gives a single T cell receptor (beta chain) sequence along with its context. The CDR3 loop spans 13 amino acids. The ends were cut back, 9 bases at V and 4 bases at J, with 15 bases in the middle. Germline V gives CDR1 LNHDA, CDR2 SQIVND (reference sequence). Profiled with immunoSEQ multiplex PCR; TCRdb holds only in-frame clones, not every one. The sample records some 180,000 clones, 80% to 95% being singletons. This record comes from a study of T cell responses to AZD1222 COVID-19 vaccine. The rearrangement joins TRBV19 to TRBJ1-2, with D possibly TRBD1 on 5 matching bases. Specimen: peripheral blood, collected 28 days after the second AZD1222 dose. The source of this sequence is an adult who received the AZD1222 COVID-19 vaccine. As DNA, the CDR3 is TGTGCCAGCCGGGACGGCGGTTCCTATGGCTACACCTTC. Translated, it gives CASRDGGSYGYTF.